This TCR beta chain comes out of a study of vaccination effects on CD4 cells after COVID-19. A word on this clone: Its antigen is unidentified.

Overall study findings and caveats: Both infection-induced and vaccine-induced clones contracted markedly at late post-vaccination timepoints.

Per germline, CDR1 MNHNY and CDR2 SVGAGI (reference sequence). This CDR3 spans 15 amino acids. Trimming pared 0 bases from V and 2 bases from J, leaving 10 bases between. TCRdb's copy holds only in-frame clones and misses some; the assay was immunoSEQ multiplex PCR. This sample has approximately 28,000 clones; roughly 85% occur once, and the top ten carry about 6.3%. ViraFEST used viral peptide pools to expand antigen-specific CD4+ T cells before sequencing. When nine to ten days of culture had elapsed, CD4+ T cells were isolated. Two doses of either BNT162b2 or mRNA-1273 were given to each participant. Vaccine recipients had no previous SARS-CoV-2 infection; their nucleocapsid antibodies were negative. IL-2 medium was substituted for half the medium on days 3 and 7.

This sequence joins TRBV6-6 and TRBJ1-1; D not certain. The sequence derives from a human donor who received a COVID-19 vaccine. Some clones in this sample may be carry-over from other donors' samples. The starting material was CD4+ T cells from PBMCs cultured with SARS-CoV-2 spike peptides, obtained after COVID-19 vaccination. The CDR3 is CASSYSTPRNTEAFF. The CDR3 DNA reads as TGTGCCAGCAGTTACTCGACCCCCAGAAACACTGAAGCTTTCTTT.